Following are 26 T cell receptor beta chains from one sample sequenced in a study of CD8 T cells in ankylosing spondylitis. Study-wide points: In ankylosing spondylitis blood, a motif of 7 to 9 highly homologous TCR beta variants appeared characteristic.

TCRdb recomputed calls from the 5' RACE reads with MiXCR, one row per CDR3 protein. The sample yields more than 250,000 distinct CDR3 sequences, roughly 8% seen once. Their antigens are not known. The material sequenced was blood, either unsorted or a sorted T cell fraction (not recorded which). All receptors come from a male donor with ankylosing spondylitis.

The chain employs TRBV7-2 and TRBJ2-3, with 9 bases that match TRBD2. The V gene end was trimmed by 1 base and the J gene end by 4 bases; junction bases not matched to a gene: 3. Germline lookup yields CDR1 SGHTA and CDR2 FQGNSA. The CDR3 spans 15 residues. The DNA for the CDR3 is TGTGCCAGCAGCTTAGTAGCGGGAGACGCAGATACGCAGTATTTT. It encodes CASSLVAGDADTQYF.

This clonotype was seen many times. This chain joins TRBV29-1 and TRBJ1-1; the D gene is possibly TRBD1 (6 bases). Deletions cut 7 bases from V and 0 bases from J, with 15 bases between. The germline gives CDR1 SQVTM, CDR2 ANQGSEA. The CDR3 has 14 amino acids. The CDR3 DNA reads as TGCAGCGCCGAATACAGGGTGGTGAACACTGAAGCTTTCTTT. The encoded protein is CSAEYRVVNTEAFF.

CDR3 residues: CASGSGANTEAFF. In nucleotides, the CDR3 is TGTGCCAGCGGGAGCGGGGCTAACACTGAAGCTTTCTTT. This chain joins TRBV6-1 and TRBJ1-1; D is possibly TRBD1 (5 bases). The CDR3 spans 13 residues. The germline gives CDR1 MNHNS, CDR2 SASEGT. The V end lost 8 bases, the J end lost 2 bases, and 12 bases lay between the germline ends.

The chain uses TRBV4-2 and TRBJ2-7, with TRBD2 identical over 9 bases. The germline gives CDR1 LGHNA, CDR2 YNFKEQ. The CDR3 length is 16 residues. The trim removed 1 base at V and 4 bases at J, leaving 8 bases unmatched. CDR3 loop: CASSQAGTSPFYEQYF. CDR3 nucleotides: TGTGCCAGCAGCCAAGCCGGGACTAGCCCATTTTACGAGCAGTACTTC.

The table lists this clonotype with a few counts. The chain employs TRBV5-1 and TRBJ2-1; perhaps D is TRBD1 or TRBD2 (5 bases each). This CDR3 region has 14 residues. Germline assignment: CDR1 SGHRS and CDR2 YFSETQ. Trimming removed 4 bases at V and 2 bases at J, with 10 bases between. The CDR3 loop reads CASSLQGAYNEQFF. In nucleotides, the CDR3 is TGCGCCAGCAGCCTGCAGGGAGCCTACAATGAGCAGTTCTTC.

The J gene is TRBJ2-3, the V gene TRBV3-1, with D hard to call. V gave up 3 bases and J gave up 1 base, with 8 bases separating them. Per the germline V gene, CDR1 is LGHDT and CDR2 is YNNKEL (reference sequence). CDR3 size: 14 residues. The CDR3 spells CASSHQVRTDTQYF. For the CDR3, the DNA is TGTGCCAGCAGCCATCAGGTGCGCACAGATACGCAGTATTTT.

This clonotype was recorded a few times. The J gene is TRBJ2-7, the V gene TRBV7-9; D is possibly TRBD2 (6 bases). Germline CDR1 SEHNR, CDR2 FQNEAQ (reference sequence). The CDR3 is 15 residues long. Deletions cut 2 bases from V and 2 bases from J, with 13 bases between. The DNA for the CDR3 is TGTGCCAGCAGCTTATTCCCTAGCGCAGCCTACGAGCAGTACTTC. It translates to CASSLFPSAAYEQYF.

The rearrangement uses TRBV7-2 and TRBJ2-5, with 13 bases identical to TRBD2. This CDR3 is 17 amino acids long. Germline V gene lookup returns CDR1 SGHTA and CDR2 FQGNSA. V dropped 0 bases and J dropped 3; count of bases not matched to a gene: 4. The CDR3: CASSLAFGLAGEETQYF. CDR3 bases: TGTGCCAGCAGCTTAGCTTTCGGACTAGCGGGAGAAGAGACCCAGTACTTC. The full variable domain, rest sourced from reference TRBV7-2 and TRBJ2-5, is GAGVSQSPSNKVTEKGKDVELRCDPISGHTALYWYRQSLGQGLEFLIYFQGNSAPDKSGLPSDRFSAERTGGSVSTLTIQRTQQEDSAVYLCASSLAFGLAGEETQYFGPGTRLLVL.

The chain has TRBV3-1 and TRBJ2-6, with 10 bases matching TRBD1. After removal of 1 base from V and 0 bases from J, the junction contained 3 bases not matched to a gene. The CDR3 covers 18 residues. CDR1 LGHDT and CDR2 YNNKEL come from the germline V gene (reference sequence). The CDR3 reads CASSQGRDRGSGANVLTF. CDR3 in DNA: TGTGCCAGCAGCCAAGGCCGGGACAGGGGCTCTGGGGCCAACGTCCTGACTTTC.

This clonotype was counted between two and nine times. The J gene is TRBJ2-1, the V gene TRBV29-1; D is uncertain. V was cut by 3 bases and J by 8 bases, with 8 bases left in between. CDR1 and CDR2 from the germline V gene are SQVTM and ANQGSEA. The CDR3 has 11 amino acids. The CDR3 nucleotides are TGCAGCGTTGAGGGTAACCATGAGCAGTTCTTC. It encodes CSVEGNHEQFF.

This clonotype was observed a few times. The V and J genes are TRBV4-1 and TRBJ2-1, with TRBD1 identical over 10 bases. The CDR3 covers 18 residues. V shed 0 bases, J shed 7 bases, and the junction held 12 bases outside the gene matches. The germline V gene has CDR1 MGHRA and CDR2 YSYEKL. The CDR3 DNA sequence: TGCGCCAGCAGCCAAGATCGGATAGGGACAGGGGAGGGGAATGAGCAGTTCTTC. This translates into CASSQDRIGTGEGNEQFF.

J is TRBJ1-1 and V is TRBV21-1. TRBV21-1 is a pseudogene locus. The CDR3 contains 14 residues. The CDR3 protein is CASTPPVSGTEAFF. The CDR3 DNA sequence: TGTGCCAGCACCCCGCCGGTTTCGGGCACTGAAGCTTTCTTT.

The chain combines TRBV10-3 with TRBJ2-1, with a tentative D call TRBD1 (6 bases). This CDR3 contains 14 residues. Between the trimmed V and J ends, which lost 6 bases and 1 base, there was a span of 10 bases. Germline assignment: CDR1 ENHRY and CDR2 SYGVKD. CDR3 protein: CAISGDTSYNEQFF. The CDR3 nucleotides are TGTGCCATCAGCGGGGACACTTCCTACAATGAGCAGTTCTTC.

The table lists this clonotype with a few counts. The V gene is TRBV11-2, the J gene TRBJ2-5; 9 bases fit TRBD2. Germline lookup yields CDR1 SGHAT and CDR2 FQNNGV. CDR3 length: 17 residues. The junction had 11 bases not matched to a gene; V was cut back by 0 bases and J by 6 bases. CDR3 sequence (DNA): TGTGCCAGCAGCTTAGATCGCGGCCTAGCGGGACTCAAGACCCAGTACTTC. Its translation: CASSLDRGLAGLKTQYF.

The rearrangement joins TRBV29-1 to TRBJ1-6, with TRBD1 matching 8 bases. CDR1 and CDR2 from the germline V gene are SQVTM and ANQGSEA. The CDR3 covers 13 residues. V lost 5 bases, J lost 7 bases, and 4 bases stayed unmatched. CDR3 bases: TGCAGCGTTCGGACAGGGACCAATTCACCCCTCCACTTT. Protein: CSVRTGTNSPLHF.

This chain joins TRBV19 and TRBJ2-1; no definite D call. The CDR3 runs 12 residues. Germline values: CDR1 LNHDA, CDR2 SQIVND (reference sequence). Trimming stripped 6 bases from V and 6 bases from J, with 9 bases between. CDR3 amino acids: CASRLGPNEQFF. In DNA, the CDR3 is TGTGCCAGTAGACTTGGACCCAATGAGCAGTTCTTC.

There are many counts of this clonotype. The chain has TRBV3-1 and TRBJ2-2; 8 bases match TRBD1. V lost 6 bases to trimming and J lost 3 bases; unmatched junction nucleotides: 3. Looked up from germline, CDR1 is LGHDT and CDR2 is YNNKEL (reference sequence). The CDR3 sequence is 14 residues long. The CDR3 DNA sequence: TGTGCCAGCAGACGGACAGGGCACACCGGGGAGCTGTTTTTT. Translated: CASRRTGHTGELFF.

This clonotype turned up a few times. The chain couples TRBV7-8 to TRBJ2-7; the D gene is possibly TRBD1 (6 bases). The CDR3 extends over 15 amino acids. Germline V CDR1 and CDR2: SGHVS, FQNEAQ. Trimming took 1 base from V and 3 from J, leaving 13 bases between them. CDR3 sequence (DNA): TGTGCCAGCAGCTTAGAAGGACAGAACCTCTACGAGCAGTACTTC. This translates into CASSLEGQNLYEQYF.

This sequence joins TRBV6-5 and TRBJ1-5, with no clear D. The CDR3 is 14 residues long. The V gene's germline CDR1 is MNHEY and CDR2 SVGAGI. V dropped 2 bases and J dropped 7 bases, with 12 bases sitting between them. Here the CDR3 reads CASSYEGGRQPQHF. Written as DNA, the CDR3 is TGTGCCAGCAGTTACGAAGGAGGAAGGCAGCCCCAGCATTTT.

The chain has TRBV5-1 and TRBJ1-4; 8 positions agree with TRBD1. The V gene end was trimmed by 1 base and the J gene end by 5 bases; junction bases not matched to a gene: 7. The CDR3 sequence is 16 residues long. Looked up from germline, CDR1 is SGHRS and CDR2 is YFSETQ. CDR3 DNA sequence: TGCGCCAGCAGCTTGACAGGGGGAGGAAAAAATGAAAAACTGTTTTTT. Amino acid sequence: CASSLTGGGKNEKLFF.

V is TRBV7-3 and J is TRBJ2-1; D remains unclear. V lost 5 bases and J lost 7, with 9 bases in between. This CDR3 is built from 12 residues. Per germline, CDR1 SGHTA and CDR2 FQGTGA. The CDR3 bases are TGTGCCAGCAGCCCGTCCCGGAATGAGCAGTTCTTC. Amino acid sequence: CASSPSRNEQFF.

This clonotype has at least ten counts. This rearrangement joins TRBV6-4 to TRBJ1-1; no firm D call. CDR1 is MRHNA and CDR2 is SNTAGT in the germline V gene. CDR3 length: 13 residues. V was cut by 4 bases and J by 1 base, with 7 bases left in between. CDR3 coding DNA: TGTGCCAGCAGTGCGGAGGAGAACACTGAAGCTTTCTTT. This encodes CASSAEENTEAFF.

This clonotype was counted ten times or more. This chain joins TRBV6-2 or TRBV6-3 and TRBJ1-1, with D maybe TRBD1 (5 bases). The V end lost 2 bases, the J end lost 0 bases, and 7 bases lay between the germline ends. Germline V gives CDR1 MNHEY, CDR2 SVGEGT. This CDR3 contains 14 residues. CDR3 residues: CASSYGGVNTEAFF. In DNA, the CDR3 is TGTGCCAGCAGTTACGGGGGGGTGAACACTGAAGCTTTCTTT.

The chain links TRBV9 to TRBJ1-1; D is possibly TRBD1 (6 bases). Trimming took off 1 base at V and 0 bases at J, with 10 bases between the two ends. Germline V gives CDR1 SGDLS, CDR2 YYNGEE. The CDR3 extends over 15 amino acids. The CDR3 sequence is CASSVLQGMNTEAFF. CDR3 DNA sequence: TGTGCCAGCAGCGTACTACAGGGAATGAACACTGAAGCTTTCTTT.

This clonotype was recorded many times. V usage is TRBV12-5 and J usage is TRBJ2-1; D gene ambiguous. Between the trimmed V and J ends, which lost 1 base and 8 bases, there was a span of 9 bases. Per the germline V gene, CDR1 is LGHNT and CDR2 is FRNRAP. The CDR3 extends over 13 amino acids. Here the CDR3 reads CASGLDRAHEQFF. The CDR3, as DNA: TGTGCTAGTGGTTTGGATAGGGCCCATGAGCAGTTCTTC.

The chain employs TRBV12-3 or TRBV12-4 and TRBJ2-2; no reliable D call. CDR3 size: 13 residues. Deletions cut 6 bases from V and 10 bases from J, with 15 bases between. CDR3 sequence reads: CASSGILLEELFF. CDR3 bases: TGTGCCAGCAGCGGAATTCTGCTCGAGGAGCTGTTTTTT.